This is a list of T cell receptor beta chains from one sample in a study of blood T cell repertoires in COVID-19. Using immunoSEQ multiplex PCR, the repertoire was profiled, and TCRdb retains in-frame clones only, with some absent. The sample has 240,000 or so clones; about 83% are singletons. The sequenced sample consisted of peripheral blood. These receptors were taken from a man older than 75 with acute or convalescent COVID-19. CDR3s include the opening cysteine and the closing phenylalanine or tryptophan. Each record gives: clone size, V gene, D gene, J gene, CDR3 protein, CDR3 DNA. A D gene is named only where the DNA matches it firmly. Size is stated for part of the rows, as once, few or many counts, or as a class when the clone is expanded.

clone size: once
V gene: TRBV28
D gene: .
J gene: TRBJ1-3
CDR3 protein: CASAPLGEPGNTIYF
CDR3 DNA: TGTGCCAGTGCCCCTCTCGGGGAACCTGGAAACACCATATATTTT

clone size: .
V gene: TRBV19
D gene: .
J gene: TRBJ2-1
CDR3 protein: CASSLSNEQFF
CDR3 DNA: TGTGCCAGTAGCCTGAGCAATGAGCAGTTCTTC

clone size: .
V gene: TRBV11-1
D gene: TRBD2
J gene: TRBJ2-5
CDR3 protein: CASSLRRGGQETQYF
CDR3 DNA: TGTGCCAGCAGCTTACGTCGCGGGGGCCAAGAGACCCAGTACTTC

clone size: .
V gene: TRBV28
D gene: TRBD1
J gene: TRBJ1-1
CDR3 protein: CASSMGQGVLNTEAFF
CDR3 DNA: TGTGCCAGCAGTATGGGACAGGGAGTTTTGAACACTGAAGCTTTCTTT

clone size: .
V gene: TRBV3-1/TRBV3-2
D gene: TRBD1
J gene: TRBJ1-6
CDR3 protein: CASSDYPDPGTGNSPLHF
CDR3 DNA: TGTGCCAGCAGCGACTATCCAGACCCCGGGACAGGGAATTCACCCCTCCACTTT

clone size: .
V gene: TRBV3-1/TRBV3-2
D gene: .
J gene: TRBJ1-4
CDR3 protein: CASSLGGADEKLFF
CDR3 DNA: TGTGCCAGCAGCCTAGGTGGAGCAGACGAAAAACTGTTTTTT

clone size: .
V gene: TRBV19
D gene: .
J gene: TRBJ1-2
CDR3 protein: CASSRGRDHGYTF
CDR3 DNA: TGTGCCAGTAGTAGGGGCAGGGATCATGGCTACACCTTC

clone size: few
V gene: TRBV7-2
D gene: .
J gene: TRBJ1-1
CDR3 protein: CASSPWALDTEAFF
CDR3 DNA: TGTGCCAGCAGCCCTTGGGCCTTGGACACTGAAGCTTTCTTT

clone size: .
V gene: TRBV5-8
D gene: TRBD1
J gene: TRBJ2-3
CDR3 protein: CASSPDRITQYF
CDR3 DNA: TGTGCCAGCAGCCCGGACAGGATAACGCAGTATTTT

clone size: .
V gene: TRBV27
D gene: .
J gene: TRBJ2-5
CDR3 protein: CASTVLGGSQETQYF
CDR3 DNA: TGTGCCAGCACCGTTCTCGGGGGATCCCAAGAGACCCAGTACTTC

clone size: .
V gene: TRBV25-1
D gene: TRBD2
J gene: TRBJ2-1
CDR3 protein: CASSGLAGGRNEQFF
CDR3 DNA: TGTGCCAGCAGTGGCTTAGCGGGGGGGAGGAATGAGCAGTTCTTC

clone size: .
V gene: TRBV27
D gene: .
J gene: TRBJ2-7
CDR3 protein: CASSPRQRYEQYF
CDR3 DNA: TGTGCCAGCAGCCCTCGACAGCGCTACGAGCAGTACTTC

clone size: .
V gene: TRBV6-5
D gene: .
J gene: TRBJ1-2
CDR3 protein: CASTRAPQNYGYTF
CDR3 DNA: TGTGCCAGCACCCGAGCCCCTCAAAACTATGGCTACACCTTC

clone size: .
V gene: TRBV6-5
D gene: TRBD1
J gene: TRBJ1-1
CDR3 protein: CASRRTGLNTEAFF
CDR3 DNA: TGTGCCAGCAGAAGGACAGGGCTAAACACTGAAGCTTTCTTT

clone size: .
V gene: TRBV2
D gene: .
J gene: TRBJ1-5
CDR3 protein: CASSNIPWGRSNQPQHF
CDR3 DNA: TGTGCCAGCAGCAATATCCCCTGGGGCAGGAGCAATCAGCCCCAGCATTTT

clone size: .
V gene: TRBV6-5
D gene: TRBD1
J gene: TRBJ1-4
CDR3 protein: CASRTGGRNEKLFF
CDR3 DNA: TGTGCCAGCAGGACAGGGGGCAGAAATGAAAAACTGTTTTTT

clone size: .
V gene: TRBV6-2/TRBV6-3
D gene: .
J gene: TRBJ2-7
CDR3 protein: CASSRAQGPLGEQYF
CDR3 DNA: TGTGCCAGCAGTAGAGCTCAGGGGCCTTTGGGGGAGCAGTACTTC

clone size: .
V gene: TRBV5-1
D gene: .
J gene: TRBJ2-1
CDR3 protein: CANAGTYNEQFF
CDR3 DNA: TGCGCCAACGCAGGGACCTACAATGAGCAGTTCTTC

clone size: .
V gene: TRBV3-1/TRBV3-2
D gene: .
J gene: TRBJ1-3
CDR3 protein: CASSSAGISGNTIYF
CDR3 DNA: TGTGCCAGCAGCTCGGCGGGCATCTCTGGAAACACCATATATTTT

clone size: .
V gene: TRBV5-4
D gene: .
J gene: TRBJ1-4
CDR3 protein: CASRGGEEKLFF
CDR3 DNA: TGTGCCAGCAGAGGAGGAGAAGAAAAACTGTTTTTT

clone size: .
V gene: TRBV6-5
D gene: .
J gene: TRBJ1-1
CDR3 protein: CATKYNRDTEAFF
CDR3 DNA: TGTGCCACCAAATATAACAGGGATACTGAAGCTTTCTTT

clone size: .
V gene: TRBV12-5
D gene: TRBD2
J gene: TRBJ2-3
CDR3 protein: CASGPSGGADTQYF
CDR3 DNA: TGTGCCTCAGGGCCTAGCGGGGGTGCAGATACGCAGTATTTT

clone size: once
V gene: TRBV11-3
D gene: .
J gene: TRBJ1-1
CDR3 protein: CASSRGQGMNTEAFF
CDR3 DNA: TGTGCCAGCAGCCGCGGTCAGGGGATGAACACTGAAGCTTTCTTT

clone size: .
V gene: TRBV7-6
D gene: .
J gene: TRBJ2-6
CDR3 protein: CASSLGWGRGANVLTF
CDR3 DNA: TGTGCCAGCAGCTTAGGATGGGGGCGCGGGGCCAACGTCCTGACTTTC

clone size: .
V gene: TRBV6-5
D gene: .
J gene: TRBJ2-7
CDR3 protein: CASSETIGYEQYF
CDR3 DNA: TGTGCCAGTTCGGAGACTATAGGCTACGAGCAGTACTTC

clone size: .
V gene: TRBV3-1/TRBV3-2
D gene: TRBD1
J gene: TRBJ1-3
CDR3 protein: CASRVGSRGKGNTIYF
CDR3 DNA: TGTGCCAGCAGGGTGGGTAGCAGGGGGAAAGGAAACACCATATATTTT

clone size: .
V gene: TRBV27
D gene: .
J gene: TRBJ1-3
CDR3 protein: CASSPLGGVGGNTIYF
CDR3 DNA: TGTGCCAGCAGTCCCTTAGGAGGGGTAGGTGGAAACACCATATATTTT

clone size: .
V gene: TRBV28
D gene: .
J gene: TRBJ1-1
CDR3 protein: CASSPPRMNTEAFF
CDR3 DNA: TGTGCCAGCAGTCCTCCCAGAATGAACACTGAAGCTTTCTTT

clone size: .
V gene: TRBV23-1
D gene: .
J gene: TRBJ2-3
CDR3 protein: CASGRWEGEDTQYF
CDR3 DNA: TGCGCCAGCGGCCGGTGGGAGGGGGAAGATACGCAGTATTTT

clone size: few
V gene: TRBV6-4
D gene: .
J gene: TRBJ2-7
CDR3 protein: CASSDSGRITYEQYF
CDR3 DNA: TGTGCCAGCAGTGACTCGGGCAGGATTACCTACGAGCAGTACTTC

clone size: many
V gene: TRBV19
D gene: TRBD1
J gene: TRBJ1-1
CDR3 protein: CASSIGTDREAFF
CDR3 DNA: TGTGCCAGTAGTATCGGGACAGATCGTGAAGCTTTCTTT

clone size: .
V gene: TRBV6-2/TRBV6-3
D gene: TRBD1
J gene: TRBJ1-1
CDR3 protein: CASSYGGHRGQGEAFF
CDR3 DNA: TGTGCCAGCAGTTACGGGGGTCACAGGGGCCAAGGGGAAGCTTTCTTT

clone size: .
V gene: TRBV24-1
D gene: TRBD1
J gene: TRBJ2-2
CDR3 protein: CATRTGPGELFF
CDR3 DNA: TGTGCCACCAGGACAGGGCCCGGGGAGCTGTTTTTT

clone size: .
V gene: TRBV7-9
D gene: TRBD1
J gene: TRBJ1-4
CDR3 protein: CASSYGTGAATNEKLFF
CDR3 DNA: TGTGCCAGCAGCTACGGGACAGGGGCCGCCACTAATGAAAAACTGTTTTTT

clone size: .
V gene: TRBV25-1
D gene: .
J gene: TRBJ1-5
CDR3 protein: CASSERGAVNQPQHF
CDR3 DNA: TGTGCCAGCAGTGAAAGGGGCGCGGTCAATCAGCCCCAGCATTTT

clone size: few
V gene: TRBV5-1
D gene: TRBD2
J gene: TRBJ2-2
CDR3 protein: CASRDTAGGFPGELFF
CDR3 DNA: TGCGCCAGCAGAGACACAGCGGGGGGCTTTCCCGGGGAGCTGTTTTTT

clone size: few
V gene: TRBV12-3/TRBV12-4
D gene: .
J gene: TRBJ1-1
CDR3 protein: CASSSLLNAAGVF
CDR3 DNA: TGTGCCAGCAGTTCCCTACTCAATGCGGCCGGAGTATTT

clone size: .
V gene: TRBV7-9
D gene: .
J gene: TRBJ1-5
CDR3 protein: CASSLDSAGVLVHF
CDR3 DNA: TGTGCCAGCAGCTTAGATAGCGCGGGCGTTTTAGTGCATTTT

clone size: once
V gene: TRBV5-5
D gene: TRBD1
J gene: TRBJ2-5
CDR3 protein: CASSSGQAGETQYF
CDR3 DNA: TGTGCCAGCAGCTCCGGACAGGCCGGGGAGACCCAGTACTTC

clone size: .
V gene: TRBV9
D gene: .
J gene: TRBJ1-6
CDR3 protein: CASSVVGADSPLHF
CDR3 DNA: TGTGCCAGCAGCGTAGTTGGGGCGGATTCACCCCTCCACTTT

clone size: .
V gene: TRBV6-1
D gene: .
J gene: TRBJ1-1
CDR3 protein: CASSEEVPGVNTEAFF
CDR3 DNA: TGTGCCAGCAGTGAAGAAGTACCGGGGGTGAACACTGAAGCTTTCTTT

clone size: .
V gene: TRBV28
D gene: TRBD2
J gene: TRBJ2-5
CDR3 protein: CASSRASGLSETQYF
CDR3 DNA: TGTGCCAGCAGTCGGGCTAGCGGCCTGTCTGAGACCCAGTACTTC

clone size: .
V gene: TRBV2
D gene: .
J gene: TRBJ1-5
CDR3 protein: CASSSTGNSNQPQHF
CDR3 DNA: TGTGCCAGCAGTTCGACGGGGAATAGCAATCAGCCCCAGCATTTT

clone size: .
V gene: TRBV9
D gene: .
J gene: TRBJ1-6
CDR3 protein: CASSAGGDPNSPLHF
CDR3 DNA: TGTGCCAGCAGCGCCGGAGGGGACCCTAATTCACCCCTCCACTTT

clone size: .
V gene: TRBV5-1
D gene: .
J gene: TRBJ2-1
CDR3 protein: CASSLERNSQYNEQFF
CDR3 DNA: TGCGCCAGCAGCCTCGAGCGGAATTCCCAATACAATGAGCAGTTCTTC

clone size: .
V gene: TRBV5-1
D gene: .
J gene: TRBJ2-1
CDR3 protein: CASSLGRGRDYNEQFF
CDR3 DNA: TGCGCCAGCAGCTTGGGAAGGGGGCGGGACTACAATGAGCAGTTCTTC

clone size: .
V gene: TRBV15
D gene: .
J gene: TRBJ1-5
CDR3 protein: CATSRDRVKQPQHF
CDR3 DNA: TGTGCCACCAGCAGAGACAGGGTAAAACAGCCCCAGCATTTT

clone size: .
V gene: TRBV7-2
D gene: .
J gene: TRBJ1-6
CDR3 protein: CASSLEGYGGSPLHF
CDR3 DNA: TGTGCCAGCAGCTTAGAGGGGTATGGTGGTTCACCCCTCCACTTT

clone size: .
V gene: TRBV7-9
D gene: TRBD1
J gene: TRBJ1-5
CDR3 protein: CASSVDRVGSQPQHF
CDR3 DNA: TGTGCCAGCAGCGTCGACAGGGTTGGAAGTCAGCCCCAGCATTTT

clone size: .
V gene: TRBV3-1/TRBV3-2
D gene: TRBD1
J gene: TRBJ2-7
CDR3 protein: CASSQADRGPYEQYF
CDR3 DNA: TGTGCCAGCAGCCAAGCGGACAGGGGCCCCTACGAGCAGTACTTC

clone size: few
V gene: TRBV9
D gene: TRBD1
J gene: TRBJ1-5
CDR3 protein: CASSVGEGAPPQPQHF
CDR3 DNA: TGTGCCAGCAGCGTAGGAGAGGGGGCGCCCCCACAGCCCCAGCATTTT

clone size: once
V gene: TRBV11-1
D gene: TRBD2
J gene: TRBJ2-1
CDR3 protein: CASSPWTSGSYNEQFF
CDR3 DNA: TGTGCCAGCAGCCCATGGACTAGCGGGAGCTACAATGAGCAGTTCTTC

clone size: .
V gene: TRBV18
D gene: .
J gene: TRBJ1-1
CDR3 protein: CASSPPNGGKNTEAFF
CDR3 DNA: TGTGCCAGCTCACCACCGAACGGGGGAAAAAACACTGAAGCTTTCTTT

clone size: .
V gene: TRBV19
D gene: TRBD2
J gene: TRBJ2-1
CDR3 protein: CASSIDRLAGVRDEQFF
CDR3 DNA: TGTGCCAGTAGTATAGATAGACTAGCGGGAGTCAGGGATGAGCAGTTCTTC

clone size: .
V gene: TRBV5-1
D gene: .
J gene: TRBJ1-4
CDR3 protein: CASSLQGNNEKLFF
CDR3 DNA: TGCGCCAGCAGCTTGCAGGGGAACAATGAAAAACTGTTTTTT